This TCR beta chain was recorded in a study of T cell changes during pregnancy in multiple sclerosis. This CDR3 has 14 amino acids. V shed 5 bases and J 8 bases; nucleotides not matched to a gene: 7. Germline V gives CDR1 MNHNY, CDR2 SVGAGI (reference sequence). The method was immunoSEQ multiplex PCR; TCRdb's version includes in-frame clones alone and lacks a portion of them. The sample has approximately 100,000 clones; around 91% are singletons. Specimen: peripheral blood, collected after pregnancy. The TCR sequence derives from a female donor with multiple sclerosis, enrolled in a pregnancy study. This chain joins TRBV6-6 and TRBJ1-4; 8 nucleotides match TRBD1. CDR3 coding DNA: TGTGCCAGCAGTCAGCGACAGGGGAGAGAAAAACTGTTTTTT. It translates to CASSQRQGREKLFF.